What follows are 27 T cell receptor beta chains derived from one specimen sequenced in a study of T cells in Graves' hyperthyroidism and ophthalmopathy. Researchers amplified the TCR beta CDR3 regions from RNA transcripts. Researchers ran a first-round RT-PCR on the TCR CDR3 using the HTBI primer set. MiXCR was run by TCRdb on the multiplex PCR reads, yielding one entry per CDR3 protein. The table lists 450,000 to 600,000 distinct CDR3 sequences, roughly 15% of them singletons, with roughly 13% in the top ten. The source material was blood. The receptors were gathered from a woman in her 40s with Graves' hyperthyroidism.

This clonotype was counted only a few times. The chain recombines TRBV6-1 with TRBJ2-7, with D uncertain. V shed 7 bases and J shed 1 base, with 14 bases lying between them. The CDR3 is 14 amino acids. Germline CDR1 MNHNS, CDR2 SASEGT. CDR3 sequence reads: CASTPTPDSYEQYF. The CDR3 DNA is TGTGCCAGCACCCCGACACCGGATTCCTACGAGCAGTACTTC.

On this clonotype: Germline and junction disagree at one end, which may indicate a read error. V is TRBV10-3 and J is TRBJ2-4, with 7 bases that match TRBD1. The germline CDR1 and CDR2 sequences are ENHRY and SYGVKD. The CDR3 extends over 15 amino acids. The CDR3 DNA reads as TGTGCCATCAGTGAATTTACAGGGGCCAAAAACGTTCAGTACTTC. Residues: CAISEFTGAKNVQYF.

This clonotype appeared many times. The chain is built from TRBV7-9 and TRBJ2-7; 7 bases line up with TRBD2. The ends lost 8 bases at V and 1 base at J; junction bases unmatched: 8. The CDR3 contains 14 residues. Looked up from germline, CDR1 is SEHNR and CDR2 is FQNEAQ (reference sequence). The CDR3: CASRRGAGSYEQYF. CDR3 nucleotide sequence: TGTGCCAGCCGCCGGGGAGCGGGATCCTACGAGCAGTACTTC.

The chain is built from TRBV6-1 and TRBJ1-2; 9 nucleotides match TRBD1. This CDR3 has 14 amino acids. Trimming at V came to 4 bases and at J to 4 bases, leaving 4 bases not matched to a gene. Per germline, CDR1 MNHNS and CDR2 SASEGT. CDR3: CASSADRGGYGYTF. The CDR3 DNA reads TGTGCCAGCAGTGCGGACAGGGGTGGCTATGGCTACACCTTC.

The sample holds many counts of this clonotype. The gene calls are TRBV30 and TRBJ1-2; D may be TRBD1 (6 bases). Trimming removed 0 bases at V and 4 bases at J, with 9 bases between. The CDR3 runs to 13 residues. The germline gives CDR1 GTSNPN, CDR2 SVGIG (reference sequence). This CDR3 reads CAWSVRGPYGYTF. The CDR3 DNA sequence: TGTGCCTGGAGTGTACGGGGGCCCTATGGCTACACCTTC. Supplemented by reference TRBV30 and TRBJ1-2, the full variable domain reads SQTIHQWPATLVQPVGSPLSLECTVEGTSNPNLYWYRQAAGRGLQLLFYSVGIGQISSEVPQNLSASRPQDRQFILSSKKLLLSDSGFYLCAWSVRGPYGYTFGSGTRLTVV.

The table lists this clonotype with a few counts. This sequence joins TRBV20-1 and TRBJ1-6; 10 bases align to TRBD1. Germline CDR1 DFQATT, CDR2 SNEGSKA (reference sequence). V shed 3 bases, J shed 7 bases, and the junction held 3 bases outside the gene matches. CDR3 size: 14 residues. The CDR3 DNA sequence: TGCAGTGCTAGGGGACAGGGGCAGAATTCACCCCTCCACTTT. It codes for CSARGQGQNSPLHF.

This clonotype occurred many times. This chain connects TRBV28 to TRBJ2-7; 11 bases map to TRBD2. Germline loops: CDR1 MDHEN, CDR2 SYDVKM. V dropped 4 bases and J dropped 0; count of bases not matched to a gene: 11. The CDR3 spans 18 residues. CDR3 sequence: CASSSDIAGGSLSYEQYF. The DNA of the CDR3 is TGTGCCAGCAGTTCTGACATAGCGGGAGGGAGCCTCTCCTACGAGCAGTACTTC.

Concerning this clonotype: Possible read error: a much larger clone is one base away. This chain joins TRBV19 and TRBJ1-5, with a possible D match to TRBD1 (5 bases). The CDR3 runs 14 residues. The germline V and J ends were trimmed by 6 bases and 6 bases, with 15 bases remaining between them. Looked up from germline, CDR1 is LNHDA and CDR2 is SQIVND (reference sequence). DNA for the CDR3: TGTGCCAGTAGCGGGGCGGCGGCCGTTCAGCCCCAGCATTTT. Translation gives CASSGAAAVQPQHF.

Ten or more counts support this clonotype. The chain has TRBV24-1 and TRBJ2-2; D not certain. V was clipped by 1 base and J by 7 bases, with 6 bases between them. Germline values: CDR1 KGHDR, CDR2 SFDVKD. This CDR3 contains 13 residues. CDR3 coding DNA: TGTGCCACCAGTGATTTCTTGGGCGGGGAGCTGTTTTTT. Encoded protein: CATSDFLGGELFF.

This clonotype came up a few times. V gene TRBV20-1 combines with J gene TRBJ1-2; D remains unclear. The CDR3 is 14 residues long. Germline V gives CDR1 DFQATT, CDR2 SNEGSKA (reference sequence). Deletions cut 1 base from V and 7 bases from J, with 16 bases between. The CDR3 here is CSARGVRSGFGYTF. The CDR3 DNA follows: TGCAGTGCTAGAGGGGTCAGGTCCGGATTTGGCTACACCTTC.

This clonotype was found many times. V and J are TRBV12-3 or TRBV12-4 and TRBJ1-1; D gene unclear. There are 14 residues in the CDR3. V was shortened by 2 bases and J by 0 bases, with 7 bases between the two germline ends. The chain's CDR3 is CASSLYGMNTEAFF. DNA of the CDR3: TGTGCCAGCAGTTTATATGGGATGAACACTGAAGCTTTCTTT.

This clonotype was seen many times. The chain recombines TRBV6-6 with TRBJ2-1, with TRBD2 as a possible D gene (5 bases). The CDR3 sequence is 13 residues long. V lost 2 bases, J lost 8 bases, and 10 bases lay in between. CDR1 MNHNY and CDR2 SVGAGI come from the germline V gene (reference sequence). The CDR3 nucleotides are TGTGCCAGCAGTTACCTGGGGAGCCATGAGCAGTTCTTC. This encodes CASSYLGSHEQFF.

The chain is built from TRBV19 and TRBJ2-7; a possible D gene is TRBD1 (5 bases). From germline, CDR1 is LNHDA and CDR2 SQIVND (reference sequence). This CDR3 comprises 17 residues. Trimming shortened V by 3 bases and J by 4 bases, and 22 bases separated the two germline ends. Here the CDR3 reads CASSIGTSGNGKYEQYF. CDR3 bases: TGTGCCAGTAGTATCGGAACGTCAGGGAATGGAAAGTACGAGCAGTACTTC.

This clonotype has only a few counts. The chain recombines TRBV20-1 with TRBJ2-7, with D maybe TRBD2 (5 bases). Trimming removed 5 bases at V and 1 base at J, with 18 bases between. This CDR3 is built from 15 residues. Germline V lookup: CDR1 DFQATT, CDR2 SNEGSKA (reference sequence). CDR3 region: CSAPPRSGFSYEQYF. The DNA of the CDR3 is TGCAGTGCTCCCCCTCGGAGCGGATTTTCCTACGAGCAGTACTTC.

In this sample, this clonotype turned up a few times. This rearrangement joins TRBV6-1 to TRBJ1-2, with 9 bases lining up with TRBD1. CDR3 length: 14 residues. Losses at the gene ends were 3 bases for V and 6 bases for J; bases not matched to a gene: 5. CDR1 is MNHNS, CDR2 SASEGT, per germline. DNA of the CDR3: TGTGCCAGCAGTGAGTCACAGGGGGCGGATGGCTACACCTTC. Its protein is CASSESQGADGYTF.

This clonotype was observed many times. The rearrangement links TRBV5-1 to TRBJ2-1, with TRBD2 matching 16 bases. The J segment lost 6 bases and the V segment lost 0 bases, leaving 12 bases of the junction unmatched. In germline, CDR1 is SGHRS, CDR2 YFSETQ. The CDR3 is made up of 20 amino acids. The CDR3 region has the DNA TGCGCCAGCAGCTTGGAGGTTTCGGGACTAGCGGGAGGGCCAAGCAATGAGCAGTTCTTC. Amino acid sequence: CASSLEVSGLAGGPSNEQFF.

This clonotype has ten or more counts. The genes are TRBV3-1 and TRBJ2-5, with 9 bases identical to TRBD1. From germline, CDR1 is LGHDT and CDR2 YNNKEL (reference sequence). This CDR3 is built from 15 residues. V was clipped by 5 bases and J by 2 bases; unmatched bases: 6. For the CDR3, the DNA is TGTGCCAGCAGCGACAGGGGGTCCCTTCAAGAGACCCAGTACTTC. Amino acids: CASSDRGSLQETQYF.

The V and J genes are TRBV20-1 and TRBJ1-5; tentative D call: TRBD1 (5 bases). Germline-derived CDR1 and CDR2 are DFQATT and SNEGSKA (reference sequence). This CDR3 has 15 residues. V was pared by 6 bases and J by 5 bases, with 20 bases between. For the CDR3, the DNA is TGCAGTGCGAAGGGACTAGCGGGCGCCGATCAGCCCCAGCATTTT. This sequence encodes CSAKGLAGADQPQHF.

Many counts were recorded for this clonotype. The rearrangement links TRBV18 to TRBJ2-7; TRBD1 agrees at 7 bases. V was clipped by 6 bases and J by 3 bases; unmatched bases: 8. There are 14 residues in the CDR3. Germline assignment: CDR1 KGHSH and CDR2 LQKENI. CDR3 in amino acids: CASSFGTVRYEQYF. DNA for the CDR3: TGTGCCAGCTCCTTCGGGACAGTTCGCTACGAGCAGTACTTC.

In this sample, this clonotype turned up many times. The gene calls are TRBV2 and TRBJ1-2, with D tentatively TRBD1 (5 bases). In germline, CDR1 is SNHLY, CDR2 FYNNEI. Trimming shortened V by 6 bases and J by 5 bases, and 19 bases separated the two germline ends. The CDR3 totals 15 residues. CDR3 in amino acids: CASRPDLSGRYGYTF. CDR3 DNA: TGTGCCAGCAGACCGGACTTATCAGGGAGGTATGGCTACACCTTC.

The table lists this clonotype with a few counts. The genes are TRBV30 and TRBJ1-1; D is uncertain. Trimming cost V 1 base and J 2 bases, with 11 bases left between them. This CDR3 is 14 amino acids long. Germline V gives CDR1 GTSNPN, CDR2 SVGIG (reference sequence). The CDR3 sequence: CAWSARLLNTEAFF. The CDR3 region has the DNA TGTGCCTGGAGTGCCCGCCTTTTAAACACTGAAGCTTTCTTT.

At least ten counts were recorded for this clonotype. The V call is TRBV2, the J call TRBJ1-1, with 7 bases that match TRBD1. With 7 bases clipped from V and 5 bases from J, the junction kept 7 bases outside the gene matches. CDR3 size: 13 residues. Germline V lookup: CDR1 SNHLY, CDR2 FYNNEI. The CDR3 region has the DNA TGTGCCAGCACCACAGGGGAAGGGACTGAAGCTTTCTTT. Translating gives CASTTGEGTEAFF.

There are a few counts of this clonotype. This CDR3 reads CASSLLGQGASYEQYF. As DNA, the CDR3 is TGTGCCAGCAGCTTATTGGGACAGGGGGCCTCCTACGAGCAGTACTTC. J is TRBJ2-7 and V is TRBV11-3; 12 bases align to TRBD1. Germline V gives CDR1 SGHNT, CDR2 YENEEA. The V segment lost 2 bases and the J segment 0 bases; nucleotides outside the gene matches: 2. The CDR3 is 16 amino acids.

Remarks on this clonotype: A read error may be the cause here, since a much bigger clone is one base away. This sequence joins TRBV6-9 and TRBJ2-1; the D is unclear. Germline values: CDR1 MNHGY, CDR2 SVAAGI. The V end lost 3 bases, the J end lost 2 bases, and 14 bases lay between the germline ends. The CDR3 runs to 16 residues. The CDR3 loop reads CASSYWADSPYNEQFF. CDR3 DNA: TGTGCCAGCAGTTACTGGGCGGATAGCCCCTACAATGAGCAGTTCTTC.

This clonotype was found many times. V usage is TRBV6-1 and J usage is TRBJ2-5, with D perhaps assigned TRBD1 or TRBD2 (5 bases each). The V gene's germline CDR1 is MNHNS and CDR2 SASEGT. CDR3 length equals 17 residues. Deletions cut 6 bases from V and 2 bases from J, with 22 bases between. The CDR3 is CASSYSGTPIEQETQYF. DNA of the CDR3: TGTGCCAGCAGCTATTCCGGGACCCCGATAGAGCAAGAGACCCAGTACTTC.

The chain couples TRBV5-1 to TRBJ2-7; 7 nucleotides agree with TRBD2. The ends lost 6 bases at V and 2 bases at J; junction bases unmatched: 5. Germline CDR1 SGHRS, CDR2 YFSETQ. The CDR3 is 13 amino acids. Here the CDR3 DNA reads TGCGCCAGCACCTGGGACTACCCCTACGAGCAGTACTTC. Residues: CASTWDYPYEQYF.

The chain couples TRBV25-1 to TRBJ2-7; D is perhaps TRBD1 (5 bases). Germline V gives CDR1 MGHDK, CDR2 SYGVNS. V was shortened by 4 bases and J by 5 bases, with 9 bases between the two germline ends. The CDR3 length is 12 residues. The CDR3 reads CASSGGSHEQYF. CDR3 sequence (DNA): TGTGCCAGCAGTGGGGGCAGTCACGAGCAGTACTTC.